Listed below are T cell receptor beta chains from one sample, sequenced in a study of blood T cells in healthy people across ages. TCRdb analysed the 5' RACE reads with MiXCR anew, one entry per CDR3 protein. The data show about 1.5 million distinct CDR3 sequences, about 42% seen once. Sequenced input: blood. The receptors originated from a woman aged 18 to 35 in good health. The CDR3 runs from the conserved cysteine through the conserved F or W. Fields, in order: CDR3 DNA, CDR3 protein, clone size, D gene, V gene, J gene. D genes are given only for firm matches. The listing skips clone size in some rows; elsewhere it reads once, few, many or a size class.

CDR3 DNA: TGTGCCACCAGCAGAGCGCAGGGGGTCTATGTAAAGTACTTC
CDR3 protein: CATSRAQGVYVKYF
clone size: .
D gene: TRBD1
V gene: TRBV15
J gene: TRBJ2-7

CDR3 DNA: TGTGCCAGCAGCCCTGGTGGGACGGGCGAACCTAACTATGGCTACACCTTC
CDR3 protein: CASSPGGTGEPNYGYTF
clone size: .
D gene: .
V gene: TRBV7-8
J gene: TRBJ1-2

CDR3 DNA: TGTGCCAGCAGTTTATCGAGTGGGGGCGTGGACTATGGCTACACCTTC
CDR3 protein: CASSLSSGGVDYGYTF
clone size: few
D gene: .
V gene: TRBV27
J gene: TRBJ1-2

CDR3 DNA: TGTGCCAGCAGGGGAGACAGGTTAGAGCAGTACTTC
CDR3 protein: CASRGDRLEQYF
clone size: .
D gene: .
V gene: TRBV12-3/TRBV12-4
J gene: TRBJ2-4

CDR3 DNA: TGCAGTGCTCCTCCTGGACTGGCGGGAAAGACGTCCTACAATGAGCAGTTCTTC
CDR3 protein: CSAPPGLAGKTSYNEQFF
clone size: .
D gene: .
V gene: TRBV20-1
J gene: TRBJ2-1

CDR3 DNA: TGTGCCATCATGAGGGTGCCGAACACTGAAGCTTTCTTT
CDR3 protein: CAIMRVPNTEAFF
clone size: .
D gene: .
V gene: TRBV10-3
J gene: TRBJ1-1

CDR3 DNA: TGCAGTGCTAGAGATACTAGCGCCTACAATGAGCAGTTCTTC
CDR3 protein: CSARDTSAYNEQFF
clone size: few
D gene: TRBD2
V gene: TRBV20-1
J gene: TRBJ2-1

CDR3 DNA: TGCAGTGCAAATGAAGCGGGAAGGTCCTACGAGCAGTACTTC
CDR3 protein: CSANEAGRSYEQYF
clone size: .
D gene: TRBD2
V gene: TRBV20-1
J gene: TRBJ2-7

CDR3 DNA: TGTGCCAGCAGTTTAGCCCAGCTCAGACATGAGCAGTACTTC
CDR3 protein: CASSLAQLRHEQYF
clone size: few
D gene: .
V gene: TRBV12-3/TRBV12-4
J gene: TRBJ2-5

CDR3 DNA: TGTGCCAGCAGCGCCGGGACTCTTAGCACAGATACGCAGTATTTT
CDR3 protein: CASSAGTLSTDTQYF
clone size: once
D gene: .
V gene: TRBV9
J gene: TRBJ2-3

CDR3 DNA: TGTGCCAGCAGCTTCCAGGCAGTTACACAAGAGACCCAGTACTTC
CDR3 protein: CASSFQAVTQETQYF
clone size: .
D gene: .
V gene: TRBV7-2
J gene: TRBJ2-5

CDR3 DNA: TGCGCCAGCAGCCGGGTAGAGGAGGCCGGTGAAGCTTTCTTT
CDR3 protein: CASSRVEEAGEAFF
clone size: .
D gene: .
V gene: TRBV4-3
J gene: TRBJ1-1

CDR3 DNA: TGTGCCAGCAGATCGATAGGGGCGGAGCAGTACTTC
CDR3 protein: CASRSIGAEQYF
clone size: .
D gene: .
V gene: TRBV11-1
J gene: TRBJ2-5

CDR3 DNA: TGTGCCAGTAGTACGTTCAATCAGGGTTATCAGCCCCAGCATTTT
CDR3 protein: CASSTFNQGYQPQHF
clone size: .
D gene: .
V gene: TRBV19
J gene: TRBJ1-5

CDR3 DNA: TGTGCCAGCAGTTTTGCCGCAGCGGAGACCCAGTACTTC
CDR3 protein: CASSFAAAETQYF
clone size: .
D gene: .
V gene: TRBV12-3/TRBV12-4
J gene: TRBJ2-5

CDR3 DNA: TGCGCCAGCAGCCAGATCGGACAGGGGGCGAACACTGAAGCTTTCTTT
CDR3 protein: CASSQIGQGANTEAFF
clone size: .
D gene: TRBD1
V gene: TRBV4-1
J gene: TRBJ1-1

CDR3 DNA: TGTGCCAGCAGTATCCGGACAGGGGGGCTTGAGCAGTACTTC
CDR3 protein: CASSIRTGGLEQYF
clone size: .
D gene: TRBD1
V gene: TRBV28
J gene: TRBJ2-7

CDR3 DNA: TGCAGTGCTAAAGCGGGAGGTCGATACGAGCAGTACTTC
CDR3 protein: CSAKAGGRYEQYF
clone size: few
D gene: TRBD2
V gene: TRBV20-1
J gene: TRBJ2-7

CDR3 DNA: TGTGCCAGCAGCTCGGGGACTAGCGGATCAGATACGCAGTATTTT
CDR3 protein: CASSSGTSGSDTQYF
clone size: many
D gene: TRBD2
V gene: TRBV5-6
J gene: TRBJ2-3

CDR3 DNA: TGCAGCGTCCGGGGGGTTTACAATGAGCAGTTCTTC
CDR3 protein: CSVRGVYNEQFF
clone size: .
D gene: TRBD2
V gene: TRBV29-1
J gene: TRBJ2-1

CDR3 DNA: TGCAGTGCTAGATCACCGACAGGCCTTAAGGAAAAACTGTTTTTT
CDR3 protein: CSARSPTGLKEKLFF
clone size: .
D gene: .
V gene: TRBV20-1
J gene: TRBJ1-4

CDR3 DNA: TGCGCCAGCAGCGGGGGGGAACGGGAGTCCTACGAGCAGTACTTC
CDR3 protein: CASSGGERESYEQYF
clone size: few
D gene: TRBD2
V gene: TRBV4-1
J gene: TRBJ2-7

CDR3 DNA: TGTGCCAGCAGCTCATACTGGGACAATGACAATGAGCAGTTCTTC
CDR3 protein: CASSSYWDNDNEQFF
clone size: .
D gene: .
V gene: TRBV5-5
J gene: TRBJ2-1

CDR3 DNA: TGCAGCGTTCGGGGGTCCGGGACAGGGGCGTTGGAGACCCAGTACTTC
CDR3 protein: CSVRGSGTGALETQYF
clone size: .
D gene: TRBD1
V gene: TRBV29-1
J gene: TRBJ2-5

CDR3 DNA: TGCAGTGCTAGAGAGTCGGGACTGTACAATGAGCAGTTCTTC
CDR3 protein: CSARESGLYNEQFF
clone size: .
D gene: .
V gene: TRBV20-1
J gene: TRBJ2-1

CDR3 DNA: TGTGCCAGCAGTTACGGTCGGGCAACCGATGAGCAGTTCTTC
CDR3 protein: CASSYGRATDEQFF
clone size: few
D gene: .
V gene: TRBV6-5
J gene: TRBJ2-1

CDR3 DNA: TGTGCCAGCAGTTACTCTGCAGGGGAACCCTACAATGAGCAGTTCTTC
CDR3 protein: CASSYSAGEPYNEQFF
clone size: .
D gene: .
V gene: TRBV6-2/TRBV6-3
J gene: TRBJ2-1

CDR3 DNA: TGTGCCAGCAGGCCCCTGAGGAGACAGGGGGTCCAGAAGACTAATGAAAAACTGTTTTTT
CDR3 protein: CASRPLRRQGVQKTNEKLFF
clone size: .
D gene: TRBD1
V gene: TRBV11-2
J gene: TRBJ1-4

CDR3 DNA: TGTGCCAGCAGCGCAGCGGGACAGGGGTCCGAGCAGTACTTC
CDR3 protein: CASSAAGQGSEQYF
clone size: .
D gene: TRBD1
V gene: TRBV9
J gene: TRBJ2-7

CDR3 DNA: TGCGCCAGCAGCTTGGCGCTAGCGGGGGAAACAGATACGCAGTATTTT
CDR3 protein: CASSLALAGETDTQYF
clone size: .
D gene: TRBD2
V gene: TRBV5-1
J gene: TRBJ2-3

CDR3 DNA: TGCGCCAGCAGCGCAGAAGAGACCCAGTACTTC
CDR3 protein: CASSAEETQYF
clone size: many
D gene: .
V gene: TRBV5-1
J gene: TRBJ2-5

CDR3 DNA: TGTGCCAGCAGCCCGGGACTTAATGAAAAACTGTTTTTT
CDR3 protein: CASSPGLNEKLFF
clone size: few
D gene: .
V gene: TRBV9
J gene: TRBJ1-4

CDR3 DNA: TGTGCCAGCAGTCTCATCTGGACCCCGACGGAAAGCTCCTACGAGCAGTACTTC
CDR3 protein: CASSLIWTPTESSYEQYF
clone size: .
D gene: .
V gene: TRBV28
J gene: TRBJ2-7

CDR3 DNA: TGTGCCTGGAGTCTTTGGGACAGGGGCACAGATACGCAGTATTTT
CDR3 protein: CAWSLWDRGTDTQYF
clone size: .
D gene: TRBD1
V gene: TRBV30
J gene: TRBJ2-3